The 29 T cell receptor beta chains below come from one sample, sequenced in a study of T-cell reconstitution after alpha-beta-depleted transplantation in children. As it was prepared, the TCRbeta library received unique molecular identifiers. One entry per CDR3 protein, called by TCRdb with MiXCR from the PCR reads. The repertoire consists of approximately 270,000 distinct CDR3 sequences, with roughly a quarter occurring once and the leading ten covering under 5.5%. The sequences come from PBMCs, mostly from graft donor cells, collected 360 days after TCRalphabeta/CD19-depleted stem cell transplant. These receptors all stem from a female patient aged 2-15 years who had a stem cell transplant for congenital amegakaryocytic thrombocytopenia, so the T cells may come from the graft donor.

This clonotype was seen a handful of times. CDR3 DNA: TGTGCCAGCATGCAGGGGAACCCCTACGAGCAGTACTTC. Translation gives CASMQGNPYEQYF. The chain employs TRBV2 and TRBJ2-7; TRBD1 is a possible D gene (6 bases). The germline V gene has CDR1 SNHLY and CDR2 FYNNEI. The CDR3 loop spans 13 amino acids. V lost 7 bases and J lost 2, with 12 bases in between.

This CDR3 is CATSEGDYTGELFF. CDR3 in DNA: TGTGCCACCAGTGAGGGGGATTACACCGGGGAGCTGTTTTTT. The chain has TRBV24-1 and TRBJ2-2; tentatively, D is TRBD1 or TRBD2 (5 bases each). CDR3 size: 14 residues. The germline V and J ends were trimmed by 4 bases and 3 bases, with 8 bases remaining between them. Germline V lookup: CDR1 KGHDR, CDR2 SFDVKD.

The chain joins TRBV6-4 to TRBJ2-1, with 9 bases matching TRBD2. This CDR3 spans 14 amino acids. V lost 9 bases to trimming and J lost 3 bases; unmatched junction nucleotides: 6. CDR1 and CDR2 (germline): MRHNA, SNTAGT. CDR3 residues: CASKEREDYNEQFF. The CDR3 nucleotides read TGTGCCAGTAAAGAGCGGGAGGACTACAATGAGCAGTTCTTC.

The CDR3 loop is CASSVGTANKQYF. The CDR3 DNA reads TGTGCCAGCAGCGTGGGAACTGCAAATAAGCAGTATTTT. The V gene is TRBV12-3 or TRBV12-4, the J gene TRBJ2-3, with D uncertain. CDR3 length: 13 residues. Trimming shortened V by 6 bases and J by 11 bases, and 18 bases separated the two germline ends.

The CDR3 bases are TGTGCCAGCAGCTTAGCGCCCCCCGGAGAAGAGACCCAGTACTTC. This codes for CASSLAPPGEETQYF. The chain carries TRBV7-9 and TRBJ2-5; D not certain. The V and J ends lost 0 bases and 3 bases respectively, with 11 bases between them. The germline gives CDR1 SEHNR, CDR2 FQNEAQ (reference sequence). The CDR3 is made up of 15 amino acids.

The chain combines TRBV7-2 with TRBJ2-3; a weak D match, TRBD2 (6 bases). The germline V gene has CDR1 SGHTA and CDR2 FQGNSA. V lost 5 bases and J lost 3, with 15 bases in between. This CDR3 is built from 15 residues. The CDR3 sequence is CASSPSRGATDTQYF. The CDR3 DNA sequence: TGTGCCAGCAGCCCCTCGCGCGGGGCAACAGATACGCAGTATTTT.

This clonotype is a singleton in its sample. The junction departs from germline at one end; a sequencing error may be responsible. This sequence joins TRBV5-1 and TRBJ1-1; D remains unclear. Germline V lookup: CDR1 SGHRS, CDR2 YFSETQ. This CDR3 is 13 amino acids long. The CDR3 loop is CASSFLGNTEVFF. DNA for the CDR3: TGCGCCAGCAGCTTTTTAGGAAACACTGAAGTTTTCTTT. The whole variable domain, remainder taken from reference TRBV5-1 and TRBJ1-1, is KAGVTQTPRYLIKTRGQQVTLSCSPISGHRSVSWYQQTPGQGLQFLFEYFSETQRNKGNFPGRFSGRQFSNSRSEMNVSTLELGDSALYLCASSFLGNTEVFFGQGTRLTVV.

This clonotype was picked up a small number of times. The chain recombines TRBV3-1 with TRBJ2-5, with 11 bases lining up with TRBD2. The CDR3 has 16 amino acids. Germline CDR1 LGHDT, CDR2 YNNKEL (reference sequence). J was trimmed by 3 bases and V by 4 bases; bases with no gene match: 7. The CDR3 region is CASSPLLAGGKETQYF. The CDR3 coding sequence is TGTGCCAGCAGCCCCCTGCTAGCGGGGGGTAAAGAGACCCAGTACTTC.

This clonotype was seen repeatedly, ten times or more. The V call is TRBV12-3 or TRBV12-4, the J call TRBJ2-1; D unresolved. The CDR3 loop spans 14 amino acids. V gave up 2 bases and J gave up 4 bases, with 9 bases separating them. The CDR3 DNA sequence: TGTGCCAGCAGTTTATCTACGGAGTACAATGAGCAGTTCTTC. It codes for CASSLSTEYNEQFF.

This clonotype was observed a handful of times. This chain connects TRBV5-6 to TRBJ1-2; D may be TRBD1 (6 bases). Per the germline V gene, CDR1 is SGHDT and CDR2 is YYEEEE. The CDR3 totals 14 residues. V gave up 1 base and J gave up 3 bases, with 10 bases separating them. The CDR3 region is CASSLPGADYGYTF. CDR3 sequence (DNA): TGTGCCAGCAGCTTGCCGGGGGCCGACTATGGCTACACCTTC.

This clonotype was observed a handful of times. CDR3 residues: CATSRVQGDYEQYF. CDR3 DNA sequence: TGTGCCACCAGCAGAGTACAGGGTGACTACGAGCAGTACTTC. The chain joins TRBV15 to TRBJ2-7, with D maybe TRBD1 (6 bases). The CDR3 extends over 14 amino acids. From germline, CDR1 is LNHNV and CDR2 YYDKDF (reference sequence). V was pared by 1 base and J by 3 bases, with 10 bases between. The variable domain in full, completed from reference TRBV15 and TRBJ2-7, reads DAMVIQNPRYQVTQFGKPVTLSCSQTLNHNVMYWYQQKSSQAPKLLFHYYDKDFNNEADTPDNFQSRRPNTSFCFLDIRSPGLGDTAMYLCATSRVQGDYEQYFGPGTRLTVT.

The CDR3 protein is CASSYSGTSRAGELFF. The CDR3 bases are TGTGCCAGCAGTTACTCCGGGACTAGCCGTGCCGGGGAGCTGTTTTTT. V is TRBV6-5 and J is TRBJ2-2; 9 positions match TRBD2. V shed 0 bases and J 6 bases; nucleotides not matched to a gene: 5. The CDR3 is 16 residues long. CDR1 MNHEY and CDR2 SVGAGI come from the germline V gene.

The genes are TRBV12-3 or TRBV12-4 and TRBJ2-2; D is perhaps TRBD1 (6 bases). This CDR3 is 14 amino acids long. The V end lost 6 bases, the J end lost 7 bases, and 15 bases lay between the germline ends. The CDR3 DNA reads TGTGCCAGCAGCTCCGGGACACTCGACGGGGAGCTGTTTTTT. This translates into CASSSGTLDGELFF.

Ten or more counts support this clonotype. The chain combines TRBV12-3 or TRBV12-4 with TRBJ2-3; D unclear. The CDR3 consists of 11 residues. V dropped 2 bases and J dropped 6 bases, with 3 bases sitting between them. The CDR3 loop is CASSLIDTQYF. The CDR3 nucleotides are TGTGCCAGCAGTTTAATTGATACGCAGTATTTT.

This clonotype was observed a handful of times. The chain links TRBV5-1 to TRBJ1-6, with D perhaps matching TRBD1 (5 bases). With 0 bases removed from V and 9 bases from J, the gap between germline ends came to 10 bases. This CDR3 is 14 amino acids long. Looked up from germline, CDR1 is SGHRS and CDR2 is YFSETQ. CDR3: CASSLGGVGSPLHF. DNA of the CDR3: TGCGCCAGCAGCTTGGGGGGGGTCGGTTCACCCCTCCACTTT.

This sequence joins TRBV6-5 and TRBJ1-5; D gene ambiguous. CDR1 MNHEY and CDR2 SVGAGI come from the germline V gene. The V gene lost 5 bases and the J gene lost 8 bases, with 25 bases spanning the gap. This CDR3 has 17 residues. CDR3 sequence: CASSRGVGIHPLKPQHF. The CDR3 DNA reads TGTGCCAGCAGTCGGGGAGTGGGAATACACCCACTTAAGCCCCAGCATTTT.

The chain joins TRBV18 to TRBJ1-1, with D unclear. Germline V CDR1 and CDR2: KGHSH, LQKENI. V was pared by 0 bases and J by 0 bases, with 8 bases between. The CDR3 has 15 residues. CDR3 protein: CASSPPSALNTEAFF. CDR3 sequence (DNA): TGTGCCAGCTCACCACCGTCGGCCCTGAACACTGAAGCTTTCTTT. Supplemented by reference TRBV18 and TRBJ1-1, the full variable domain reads NAGVMQNPRHLVRRRGQEARLRCSPMKGHSHVYWYRQLPEEGLKFMVYLQKENIIDESGMPKERFSAEFPKEGPSILRIQQVVRGDSAAYFCASSPPSALNTEAFFGQGTRLTVV.

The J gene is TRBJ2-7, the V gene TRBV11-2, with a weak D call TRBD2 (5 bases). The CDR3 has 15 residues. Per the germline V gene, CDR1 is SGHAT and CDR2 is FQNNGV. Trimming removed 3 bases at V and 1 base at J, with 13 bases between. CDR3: CASSLAWRRSYEQYF. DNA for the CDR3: TGTGCCAGCAGCTTGGCCTGGAGGAGATCCTACGAGCAGTACTTC.

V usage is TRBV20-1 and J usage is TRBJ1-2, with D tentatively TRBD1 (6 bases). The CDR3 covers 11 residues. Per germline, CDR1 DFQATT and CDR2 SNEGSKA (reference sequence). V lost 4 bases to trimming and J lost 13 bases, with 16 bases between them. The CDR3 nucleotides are TGCAGTGCTATAGGGGGTTTGGCCCCCACCTTC. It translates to CSAIGGLAPTF.

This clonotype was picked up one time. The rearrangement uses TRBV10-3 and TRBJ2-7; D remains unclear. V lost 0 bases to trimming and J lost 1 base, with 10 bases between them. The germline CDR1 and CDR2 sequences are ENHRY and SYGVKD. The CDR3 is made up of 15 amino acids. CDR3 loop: CAISESDLPSYEQYF. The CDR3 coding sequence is TGTGCCATCAGTGAGTCGGACCTCCCTTCCTACGAGCAGTACTTC.

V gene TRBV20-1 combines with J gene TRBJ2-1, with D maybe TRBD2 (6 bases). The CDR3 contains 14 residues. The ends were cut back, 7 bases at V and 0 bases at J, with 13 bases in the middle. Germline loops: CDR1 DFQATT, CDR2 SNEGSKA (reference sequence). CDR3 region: CSVHRGSSYNEQFF. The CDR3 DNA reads TGCAGTGTTCATCGGGGGAGCTCCTACAATGAGCAGTTCTTC.

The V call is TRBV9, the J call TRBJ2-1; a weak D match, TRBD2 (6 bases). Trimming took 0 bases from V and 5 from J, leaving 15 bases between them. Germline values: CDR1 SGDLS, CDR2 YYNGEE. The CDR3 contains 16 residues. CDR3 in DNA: TGTGCCAGCAGCGTAGGGGAAGCGGGCTCTAACAATGAGCAGTTCTTC. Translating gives CASSVGEAGSNNEQFF. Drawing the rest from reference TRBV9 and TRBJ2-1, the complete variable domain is DSGVTQTPKHLITATGQRVTLRCSPRSGDLSVYWYQQSLDQGLQFLIQYYNGEERAKGNILERFSAQQFPDLHSELNLSSLELGDSALYFCASSVGEAGSNNEQFFGPGTRLTVL.

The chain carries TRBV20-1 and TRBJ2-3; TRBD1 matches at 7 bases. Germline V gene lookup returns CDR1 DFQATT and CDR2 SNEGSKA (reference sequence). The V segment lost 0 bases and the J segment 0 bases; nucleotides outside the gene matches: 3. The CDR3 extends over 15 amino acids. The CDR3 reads CSARDGTESTDTQYF. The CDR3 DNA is TGCAGTGCTAGAGACGGGACAGAGAGCACAGATACGCAGTATTTT.

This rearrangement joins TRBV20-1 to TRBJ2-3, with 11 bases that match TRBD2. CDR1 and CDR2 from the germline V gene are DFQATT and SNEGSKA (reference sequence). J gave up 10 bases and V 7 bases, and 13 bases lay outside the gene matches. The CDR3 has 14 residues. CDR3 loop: CSGPGLAAARAQYF. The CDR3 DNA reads TGCAGTGGGCCGGGACTAGCGGCCGCCCGGGCGCAGTATTTT.

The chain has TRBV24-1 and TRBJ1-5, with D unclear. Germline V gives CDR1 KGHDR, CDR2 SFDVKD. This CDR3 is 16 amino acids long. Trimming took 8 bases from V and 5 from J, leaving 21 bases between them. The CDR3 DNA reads TGTGCCACCATGGGTACTCCAGGTAACTTCCATCAGCCCCAGCATTTT. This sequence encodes CATMGTPGNFHQPQHF.

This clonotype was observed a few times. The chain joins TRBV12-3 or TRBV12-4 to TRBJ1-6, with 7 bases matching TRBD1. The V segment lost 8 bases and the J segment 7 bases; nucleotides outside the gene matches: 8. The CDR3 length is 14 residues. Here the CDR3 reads CASSRQGMNSPLHF. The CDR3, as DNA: TGTGCCAGCTCCAGACAGGGTATGAATTCACCCCTCCACTTT.

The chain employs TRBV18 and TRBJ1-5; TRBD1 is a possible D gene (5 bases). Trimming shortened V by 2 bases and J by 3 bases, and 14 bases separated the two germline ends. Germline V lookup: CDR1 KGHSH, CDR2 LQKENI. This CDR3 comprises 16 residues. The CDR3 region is CASSPYKGTNNQPQHF. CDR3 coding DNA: TGTGCCAGCTCACCATACAAAGGGACGAACAATCAGCCCCAGCATTTT.

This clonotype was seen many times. CDR3 region: CASSQVRGRSYEQYF. In nucleotides, the CDR3 is TGCGCCAGCAGCCAAGTGAGGGGAAGGTCCTACGAGCAGTACTTC. The gene calls are TRBV4-1 and TRBJ2-7; D may match TRBD1 or TRBD2 (5 bases each). The germline CDR1 and CDR2 sequences are MGHRA and YSYEKL. V dropped 1 base and J dropped 1 base, with 11 bases sitting between them. This CDR3 region has 15 residues.

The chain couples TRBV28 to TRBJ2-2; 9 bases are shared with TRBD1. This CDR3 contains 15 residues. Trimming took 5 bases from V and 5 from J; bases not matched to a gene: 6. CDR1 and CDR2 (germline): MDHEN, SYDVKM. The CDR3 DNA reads TGTGCCAGCAGTGGATCGGACAGGGGAACCGGGGAGCTGTTTTTT. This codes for CASSGSDRGTGELFF.